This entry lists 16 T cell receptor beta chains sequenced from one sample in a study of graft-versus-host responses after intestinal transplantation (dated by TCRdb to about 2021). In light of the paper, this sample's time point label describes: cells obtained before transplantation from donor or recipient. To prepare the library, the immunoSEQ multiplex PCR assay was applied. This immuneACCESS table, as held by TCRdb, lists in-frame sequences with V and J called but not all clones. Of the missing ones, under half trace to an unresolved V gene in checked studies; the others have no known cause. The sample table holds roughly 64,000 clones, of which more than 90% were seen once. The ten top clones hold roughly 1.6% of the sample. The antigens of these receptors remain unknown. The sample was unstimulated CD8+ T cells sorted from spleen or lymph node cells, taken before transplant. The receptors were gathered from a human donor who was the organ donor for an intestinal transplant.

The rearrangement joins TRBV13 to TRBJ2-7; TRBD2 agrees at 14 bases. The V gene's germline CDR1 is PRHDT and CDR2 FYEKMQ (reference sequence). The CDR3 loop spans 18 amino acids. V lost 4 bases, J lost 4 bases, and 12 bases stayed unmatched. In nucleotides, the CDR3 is TGTGCCAGCAGCTCCGGGACTAGCGGGAGTTCTTTTTGGTACGAGCAGTACTTC. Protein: CASSSGTSGSSFWYEQYF.

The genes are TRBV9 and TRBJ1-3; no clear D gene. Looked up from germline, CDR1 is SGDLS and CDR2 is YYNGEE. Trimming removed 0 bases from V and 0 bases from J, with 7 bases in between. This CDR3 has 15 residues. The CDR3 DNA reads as TGTGCCAGCAGCGTAGCGGGAAGCTCTGGAAACACCATATATTTT. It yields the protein CASSVAGSSGNTIYF.

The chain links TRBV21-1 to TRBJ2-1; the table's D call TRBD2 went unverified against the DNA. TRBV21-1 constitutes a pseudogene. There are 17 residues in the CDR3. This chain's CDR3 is CASSLKRPRLANGEQFF. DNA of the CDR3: TGTGCCAGCAGCTTAAAGCGGCCCAGACTAGCGAACGGTGAGCAGTTCTTC.

In nucleotides, the CDR3 is TGTGCCAGCAGCTCCTTCAATCAATGGCCCGAGCGGGAGATGAATACGCAGTATTTT. Protein product: CASSSFNQWPEREMNTQYF. J is TRBJ2-3 and V is TRBV7-3; TRBD2 matches 8 bases. V was pared by 4 bases and J by 7 bases, with 22 bases of the junction left unmatched. The CDR3 covers 19 residues. In germline, CDR1 is SGHTA, CDR2 FQGTGA.

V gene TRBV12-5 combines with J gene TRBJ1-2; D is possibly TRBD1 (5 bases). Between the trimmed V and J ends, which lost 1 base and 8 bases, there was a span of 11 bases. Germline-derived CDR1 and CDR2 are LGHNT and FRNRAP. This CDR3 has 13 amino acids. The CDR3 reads CASGLDRRQGYTF. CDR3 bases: TGTGCTAGTGGTTTGGACAGGCGGCAGGGCTACACCTTC.

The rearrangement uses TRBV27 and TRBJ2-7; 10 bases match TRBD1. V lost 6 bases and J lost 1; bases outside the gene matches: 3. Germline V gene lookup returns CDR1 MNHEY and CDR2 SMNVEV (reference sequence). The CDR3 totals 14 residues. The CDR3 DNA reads TGTGCCAGCAGCGGGACAGGGGAGTCCTACGAGCAGTACTTC. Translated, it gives CASSGTGESYEQYF.

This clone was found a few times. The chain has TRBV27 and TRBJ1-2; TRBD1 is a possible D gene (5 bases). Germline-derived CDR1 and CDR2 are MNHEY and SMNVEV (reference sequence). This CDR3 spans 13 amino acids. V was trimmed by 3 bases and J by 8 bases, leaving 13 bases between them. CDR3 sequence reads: CASSLTPRVGYTF. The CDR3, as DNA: TGTGCCAGCAGTTTGACCCCCAGGGTCGGCTACACCTTC.

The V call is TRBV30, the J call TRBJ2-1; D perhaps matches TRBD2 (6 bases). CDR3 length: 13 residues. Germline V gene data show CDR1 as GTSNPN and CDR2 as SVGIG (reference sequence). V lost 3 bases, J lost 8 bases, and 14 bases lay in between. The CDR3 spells CAWSDLASDEQFF. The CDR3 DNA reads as TGTGCCTGGAGCGACCTAGCGAGCGATGAGCAGTTCTTC.

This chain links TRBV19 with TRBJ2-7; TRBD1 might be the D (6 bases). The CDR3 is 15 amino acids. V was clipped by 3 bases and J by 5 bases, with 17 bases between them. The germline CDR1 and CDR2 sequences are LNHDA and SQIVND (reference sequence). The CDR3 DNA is TGTGCCAGTAGTATTCGGGACATAACGGACCACGAGCAGTACTTC. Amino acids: CASSIRDITDHEQYF.

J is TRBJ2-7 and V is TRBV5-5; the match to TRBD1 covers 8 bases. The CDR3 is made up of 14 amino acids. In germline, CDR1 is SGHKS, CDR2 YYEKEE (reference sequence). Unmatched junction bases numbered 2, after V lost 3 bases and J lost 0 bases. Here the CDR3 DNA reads TGTGCCAGCAGCTGGACAGGGTTCTCCTACGAGCAGTACTTC. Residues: CASSWTGFSYEQYF.

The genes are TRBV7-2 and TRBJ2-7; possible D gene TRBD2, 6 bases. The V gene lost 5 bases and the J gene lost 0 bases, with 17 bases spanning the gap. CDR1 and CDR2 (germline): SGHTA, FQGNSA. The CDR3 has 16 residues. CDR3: CASSPRAYGSSYEQYF. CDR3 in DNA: TGTGCCAGCAGCCCCCGGGCGTACGGGAGCTCCTACGAGCAGTACTTC.

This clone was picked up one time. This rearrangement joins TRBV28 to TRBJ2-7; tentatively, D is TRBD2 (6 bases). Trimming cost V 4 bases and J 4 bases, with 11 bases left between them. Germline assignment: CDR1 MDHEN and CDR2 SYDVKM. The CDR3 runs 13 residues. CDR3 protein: CASSSSDNYEQYF. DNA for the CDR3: TGTGCCAGCAGTTCTAGCGATAATTACGAGCAGTACTTC.

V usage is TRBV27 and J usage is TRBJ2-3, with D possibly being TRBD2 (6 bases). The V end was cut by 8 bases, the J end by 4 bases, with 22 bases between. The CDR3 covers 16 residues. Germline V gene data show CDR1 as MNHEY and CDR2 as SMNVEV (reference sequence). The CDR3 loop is CASRYSSGWGADTQYF. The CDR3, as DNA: TGTGCCAGCCGCTACTCGAGCGGATGGGGGGCAGATACGCAGTATTTT.

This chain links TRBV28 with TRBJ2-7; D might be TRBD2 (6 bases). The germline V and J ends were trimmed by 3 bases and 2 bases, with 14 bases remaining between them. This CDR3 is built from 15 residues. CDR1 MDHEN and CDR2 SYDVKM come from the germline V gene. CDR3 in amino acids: CASSLEGAGPYEQYF. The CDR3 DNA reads TGTGCCAGCAGTTTGGAGGGAGCGGGTCCCTACGAGCAGTACTTC. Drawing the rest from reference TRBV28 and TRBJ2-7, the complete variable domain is DVKVTQSSRYLVKRTGEKVFLECVQDMDHENMFWYRQDPGLGLRLIYFSYDVKMKEKGDIPEGYSVSREKKERFSLILESASTNQTSMYLCASSLEGAGPYEQYFGPGTRLTVT.

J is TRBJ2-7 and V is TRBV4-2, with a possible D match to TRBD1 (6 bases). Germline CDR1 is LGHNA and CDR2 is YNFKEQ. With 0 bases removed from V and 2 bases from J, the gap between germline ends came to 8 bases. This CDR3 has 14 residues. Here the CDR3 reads CASSQDGGPYEQYF. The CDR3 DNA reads TGTGCCAGCAGCCAAGATGGGGGCCCCTACGAGCAGTACTTC.

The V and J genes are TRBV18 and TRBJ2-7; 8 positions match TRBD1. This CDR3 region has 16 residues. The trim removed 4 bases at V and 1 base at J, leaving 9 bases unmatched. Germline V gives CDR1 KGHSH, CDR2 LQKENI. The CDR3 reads CASSLSGTGLSYEQYF. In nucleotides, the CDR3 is TGTGCCAGCTCACTGTCTGGGACAGGCCTATCCTACGAGCAGTACTTC.